This TCR beta chain was obtained from a study of blood T cell repertoires in COVID-19. The overall study: T cells, B-cell-depleted T cells, or PBMCs supplied cDNA or gDNA.

Germline V CDR1 and CDR2: MNHEY, SVGAGI. The CDR3 is 12 amino acids. Trimming removed 5 bases at V and 5 bases at J, with 9 bases between. Sequenced by immunoSEQ multiplex PCR; TCRdb stores in-frame clones only, minus some. Of more than 85,000 clones in the sample, less than 90% were seen once. The gene calls are TRBV6-5 and TRBJ1-1, with D unclear. The sequencing sample was made of peripheral blood. This sequence was found in a woman aged 60-75 years with acute or convalescent COVID-19. CDR3 DNA: TGTGCCAGCAGTATACAATGGACTGAAGCTTTCTTT. Residues: CASSIQWTEAFF.